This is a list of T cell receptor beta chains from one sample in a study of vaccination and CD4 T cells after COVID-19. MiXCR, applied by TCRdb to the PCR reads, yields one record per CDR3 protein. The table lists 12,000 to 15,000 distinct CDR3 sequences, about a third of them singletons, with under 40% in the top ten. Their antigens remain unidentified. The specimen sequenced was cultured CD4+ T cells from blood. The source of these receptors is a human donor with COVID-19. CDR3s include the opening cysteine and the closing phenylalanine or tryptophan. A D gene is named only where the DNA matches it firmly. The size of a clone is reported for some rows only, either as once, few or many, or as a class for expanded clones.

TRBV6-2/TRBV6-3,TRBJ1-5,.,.,TGTGCCAGCAGTTACGGGGGGGGGGCCTTGAGGCCCCAGCATTTT,CASSYGGGALRPQHF
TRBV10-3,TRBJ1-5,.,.,TGTGCCATCAGAGGGTCCAACAATCAGCCCCAGCATTTT,CAIRGSNNQPQHF
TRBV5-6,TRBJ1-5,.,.,TGTGCCAGCGGAGCCGGGCCACTAGTTCAGCCCCAGCATTTT,CASGAGPLVQPQHF
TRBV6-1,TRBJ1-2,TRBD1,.,TGTGCCAGCAGTGCGGGACAGGGGCGCTATGGCTACACCTTC,CASSAGQGRYGYTF
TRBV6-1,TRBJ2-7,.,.,TGTGCCAGCAGCACCCCCTACGAGCAGTACTTC,CASSTPYEQYF
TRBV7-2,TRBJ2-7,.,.,TGTGCCAGCAGCTTAACCGTCTACGAGCAGTACTTC,CASSLTVYEQYF
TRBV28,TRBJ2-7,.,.,TGTGCCAGCAACAAGGGGCGGGGAGGCTACGAGCAGTACTTC,CASNKGRGGYEQYF
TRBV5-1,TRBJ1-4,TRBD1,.,TGCGCCAGCAGCTCCAGGGGGTTAAGCGAAAAACTGTTTTTT,CASSSRGLSEKLFF
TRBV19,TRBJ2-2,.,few,TGTGCCAGTAGTATAGATCGGGGTGTGGGGGAGCTGTTTTTT,CASSIDRGVGELFF
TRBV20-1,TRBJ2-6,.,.,TGCAGTGCAATATTTGGGGCCAACGTCCTGACTTTC,CSAIFGANVLTF
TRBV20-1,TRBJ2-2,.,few,TGCAGTGCTAGCCGTACGGGCACCGGGGAGCTGTTTTTT,CSASRTGTGELFF
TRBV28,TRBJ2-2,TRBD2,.,TGTGCCAGCAGCCCCTCCCTGCTAGCGGGGGGCACCGGGGAGCTGTTTTTT,CASSPSLLAGGTGELFF
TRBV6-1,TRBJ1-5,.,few,TGTGCCAGCAGTGGAGTCGGGGGCCCAAGGCCCCAGCATTTT,CASSGVGGPRPQHF
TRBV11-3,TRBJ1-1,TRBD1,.,TGTGCCAGCAGCTTAAACCTCAGGGGGGCGACTGAAGCTTTCTTT,CASSLNLRGATEAFF
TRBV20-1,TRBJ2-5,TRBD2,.,TGCAGTGCACGGACTAGCGGAAATCCAAGAGAGGCCCAGTACTTC,CSARTSGNPREAQYF
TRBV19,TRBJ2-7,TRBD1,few,TGTGCCAGTAGTGAACCGGGACAGCAGTACGAGCAGTACTTC,CASSEPGQQYEQYF
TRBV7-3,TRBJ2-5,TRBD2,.,TGTGCCAGCAGCTTTCTAGCGGGGGGCCGGGGTACCCAGTACTTC,CASSFLAGGRGTQYF
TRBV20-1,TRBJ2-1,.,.,TGCAGTGCTAGAAGACAGAGATACAATGAGCAGTTCTTC,CSARRQRYNEQFF
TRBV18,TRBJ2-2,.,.,TGTGCCAGCTCACCCTCCTCGACCCCGAACACCGGGGAGCTGTTTTTT,CASSPSSTPNTGELFF
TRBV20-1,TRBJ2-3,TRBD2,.,TGCAGTGCGGGGGGGGGACTAGAGGCAGATACGCAGTATTTT,CSAGGGLEADTQYF
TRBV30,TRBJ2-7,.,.,TGTGCCTGGAGTTCTGGGACACGGCGCCACGAGCAGTACTTC,CAWSSGTRRHEQYF
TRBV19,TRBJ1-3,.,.,TGTGCCAGTAGCGGACAGCTCTCCTCTGGAAACACCATATATTTT,CASSGQLSSGNTIYF
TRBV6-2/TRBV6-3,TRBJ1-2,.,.,TGTGCCAGCAGTTACGAGGTGTACGGCAGGGAGGTTGGCTACACCTTC,CASSYEVYGREVGYTF
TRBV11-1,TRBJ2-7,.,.,TGTGCCAGCAGCTCAGGTTTCTACGAGCAGTACTTC,CASSSGFYEQYF
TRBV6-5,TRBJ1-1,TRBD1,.,TGTGCCAGCAGTTATGGGACAGGGGATGGAGCTTTCTTT,CASSYGTGDGAFF
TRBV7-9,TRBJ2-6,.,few,TGTGCCAGCAGCTTAGCGGGACGGAGCTCTGGGGCCAACGTCCTGACTTTC,CASSLAGRSSGANVLTF
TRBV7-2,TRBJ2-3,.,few,TGTGCCAGCAGCTTTTTTGCAGGGCCAGATACGCAGTATTTT,CASSFFAGPDTQYF
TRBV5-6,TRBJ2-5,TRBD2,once,TGTGCCAGCGGCGGGGGCTCTAGCGGGGCAACGCTTCAAGAGACCCAGTACTTC,CASGGGSSGATLQETQYF
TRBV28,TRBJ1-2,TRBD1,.,TGTGCCAGCAGTTTATGGCTGGGACAGGGAAATGGCTACACCTTC,CASSLWLGQGNGYTF
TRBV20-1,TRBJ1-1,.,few,TGCAGTGCTAGCGCACCGATTGTGCTTGGGGAGGCTGAAGCTTTCTTT,CSASAPIVLGEAEAFF
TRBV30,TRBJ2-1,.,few,TGTGCCTGGAGTACGACATATTCTCTGGGGCAGTTCTTC,CAWSTTYSLGQFF
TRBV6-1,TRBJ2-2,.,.,TGTGCCAGCAGCCGAGGACAGCAGAACACCGGGGAGCTGTTTTTT,CASSRGQQNTGELFF
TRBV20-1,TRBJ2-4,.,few,TGCAGTGCTAGATATCTCACGAACCCGGAAAACATTCAGTACTTC,CSARYLTNPENIQYF
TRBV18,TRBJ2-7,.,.,TGTGCCAGCTCACCCGTCGGTCTCGGCGAGCAGTACTTC,CASSPVGLGEQYF
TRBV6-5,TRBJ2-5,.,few,TGTGCCAGCAGTTACGCGGAGACCCAGTACTTC,CASSYAETQYF
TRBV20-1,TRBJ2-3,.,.,TGCAGTGCTAGTATGCGGGGGCACGAAACGACAAGCACAGATACGCAGTATTTT,CSASMRGHETTSTDTQYF
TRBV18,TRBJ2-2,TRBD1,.,TGTGCCAGCTCACCCTCGCCGGGACAGGGGGCAACCGGGGAGCTGTTTTTT,CASSPSPGQGATGELFF
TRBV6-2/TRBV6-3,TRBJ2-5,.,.,TGTGCCAGCAGCAATCCGTCTGAGACCCAGTACTTC,CASSNPSETQYF
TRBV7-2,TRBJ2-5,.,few,TGTGCCAGCAGCTCCCCTAGTCTGGGCAGGTGGGAGACCCAGTACTTC,CASSSPSLGRWETQYF
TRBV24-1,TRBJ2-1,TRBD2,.,TGTGCCACCAGTGATACTAGCGGGGGGACAGATGAGCAGTTCTTC,CATSDTSGGTDEQFF
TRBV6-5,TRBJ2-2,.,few,TGTGCCAGCAGTTACGGCATCACCGGGGAGCTGTTTTTT,CASSYGITGELFF